Presented here are 22 T cell receptor beta chains from one specimen sequenced in a study of T cell changes during pregnancy in multiple sclerosis. This table comes from immunoSEQ multiplex PCR, and its TCRdb copy is limited to in-frame clones, with some not included. Among under 65,000 clones listed, 80% to 95% were seen once. Specimen: peripheral blood, collected after pregnancy. These receptors were collected from a female donor in good health, enrolled as a control in a pregnancy study.

The chain links TRBV7-2 to TRBJ2-4; D perhaps matches TRBD2 (6 bases). The germline gives CDR1 SGHTA, CDR2 FQGNSA. The ends were cut back, 6 bases at V and 0 bases at J, with 15 bases in the middle. The CDR3 runs 16 residues. The CDR3 nucleotides are TGTGCCAGCAGTCTGGGGCGGGGCCTAGCCAAAAACATTCAGTACTTC. The encoded protein is CASSLGRGLAKNIQYF.

The genes are TRBV6-1 and TRBJ1-2, with D maybe TRBD1 (5 bases). CDR3 length equals 11 residues. The germline V and J ends were trimmed by 6 bases and 3 bases, with 5 bases remaining between them. The germline V gene encodes CDR1 MNHNS and CDR2 SASEGT. This CDR3 is CASRTDYGYTF. In DNA form, the CDR3 reads TGTGCCAGCAGGACAGACTATGGCTACACCTTC.

The sample holds one count of this clone. The V and J genes are TRBV19 and TRBJ1-3; 8 nucleotides line up with TRBD1. Trimming removed 9 bases from V and 2 bases from J; junction bases left unmatched: 12. The CDR3 is made up of 16 amino acids. The germline V gene encodes CDR1 LNHDA and CDR2 SQIVND (reference sequence). The CDR3 region is CASTSPGQGAGNTIYF. CDR3 bases: TGTGCCAGCACTTCCCCAGGACAGGGTGCTGGAAACACCATATATTTT.

J is TRBJ2-7 and V is TRBV11-3; 7 bases line up with TRBD1. The ends lost 3 bases at V and 6 bases at J; junction bases unmatched: 8. Germline CDR1 SGHNT, CDR2 YENEEA. The CDR3 extends over 14 amino acids. The CDR3 DNA reads TGTGCCAGCAGCTTTCGACAGGGATGGCCCGAGCAGTACTTC. This translates into CASSFRQGWPEQYF.

V usage is TRBV2 and J usage is TRBJ2-1, with 11 nucleotides matching TRBD1. The CDR3 sequence is 15 residues long. Per germline, CDR1 SNHLY and CDR2 FYNNEI. The V and J ends lost 5 bases and 7 bases, in that order; junction bases with no gene match: 7. The CDR3 DNA reads as TGTGCCAGCAGTAATGGACAGGGGGCGCTTAATGAGCAGTTCTTC. Translated, it gives CASSNGQGALNEQFF.

This rearrangement joins TRBV27 to TRBJ2-5; no clear D gene. Germline V lookup: CDR1 MNHEY, CDR2 SMNVEV (reference sequence). This CDR3 region has 14 residues. The ends were cut back, 3 bases at V and 2 bases at J, with 10 bases in the middle. CDR3 bases: TGTGCCAGCAGTTTGACCCGGGTACAAGAGACCCAGTACTTC. Amino acid sequence: CASSLTRVQETQYF.

This chain joins TRBV5-4 and TRBJ2-3, with 7 nucleotides matching TRBD1. Trimming took 6 bases from V and 0 from J; bases not matched to a gene: 4. The CDR3 is 14 amino acids. Germline assignment: CDR1 SGHNT and CDR2 YYREEE (reference sequence). This chain's CDR3 is CASTPDRSTDTQYF. In DNA, the CDR3 is TGTGCCAGCACCCCGGACAGGAGCACAGATACGCAGTATTTT.

The gene calls are TRBV6-5 and TRBJ2-1; 7 nucleotides match TRBD1. Germline CDR1 reads MNHEY; CDR2 reads SVGAGI. V trimming: 4 bases; J trimming: 2 bases; junction bases outside the gene matches: 5. There are 15 residues in the CDR3. CDR3 residues: CASSWSGTAYNEQFF. The DNA of the CDR3 is TGTGCCAGCAGTTGGTCCGGGACAGCCTACAATGAGCAGTTCTTC.

The chain uses TRBV9 and TRBJ2-1, with 8 bases that match TRBD2. The CDR3 consists of 14 residues. Germline CDR1 reads SGDLS; CDR2 reads YYNGEE. V lost 5 bases and J lost 2; bases outside the gene matches: 3. CDR3 region: CASRPGLAYNEQFF. CDR3 DNA sequence: TGTGCCAGCAGGCCGGGACTAGCCTACAATGAGCAGTTCTTC.

The genes are TRBV5-1 and TRBJ1-1, with 7 positions matching TRBD1. This CDR3 has 14 amino acids. The V and J ends lost 6 bases and 3 bases, in that order; junction bases with no gene match: 8. Germline CDR1 SGHRS, CDR2 YFSETQ. The chain's CDR3 is CASKAGQRDTEAFF. For the CDR3, the DNA is TGCGCCAGCAAGGCGGGACAGCGGGACACTGAAGCTTTCTTT.

The chain joins TRBV14 to TRBJ1-4; 8 bases fit TRBD1. Germline V gene data show CDR1 as SGHDN and CDR2 as FVKESK. The CDR3 has 16 amino acids. Unmatched junction bases numbered 10, after V lost 4 bases and J lost 6 bases. The chain's CDR3 is CASSPRDRGWDEKLFF. The CDR3 region has the DNA TGTGCCAGCAGCCCCCGAGACAGGGGTTGGGATGAAAAACTGTTTTTT.

This chain uses TRBV28 with TRBJ2-1; TRBD2 aligns across 8 bases. With V trimmed by 8 bases and J by 4 bases, 7 bases remained unmatched. The V gene's germline CDR1 is MDHEN and CDR2 SYDVKM. The CDR3 extends over 14 amino acids. CDR3 loop: CASRTSRPYNEQFF. In DNA, the CDR3 is TGTGCCAGCCGGACTAGCCGGCCTTACAATGAGCAGTTCTTC.

This clone was observed once. This chain connects TRBV6-1 to TRBJ1-1, with D possibly matching TRBD1 (5 bases). CDR1 is MNHNS and CDR2 is SASEGT in the germline V gene. This CDR3 has 17 residues. V was clipped by 1 base and J by 0 bases, with 15 bases between them. The CDR3 DNA reads TGTGCCAGCAGTGAAGTCACAGGTCCAGGGATGAACACTGAAGCTTTCTTT. It codes for CASSEVTGPGMNTEAFF.

This rearrangement joins TRBV6-5 to TRBJ2-7; the D is unclear. V was cut by 7 bases and J by 0 bases, with 10 bases left in between. Germline lookup yields CDR1 MNHEY and CDR2 SVGAGI. The CDR3 consists of 13 residues. CDR3 region: CASTPGGSYEQYF. Written as DNA, the CDR3 is TGTGCCAGCACCCCCGGTGGCTCCTACGAGCAGTACTTC.

This chain connects TRBV5-1 to TRBJ1-4, with 8 bases that match TRBD1. Trimming at V came to 3 bases and at J to 8 bases, leaving 9 bases not matched to a gene. This CDR3 has 15 residues. Germline-derived CDR1 and CDR2 are SGHRS and YFSETQ. Here the CDR3 reads CASSSNRGSYEKLFF. The CDR3 region has the DNA TGCGCCAGCAGCTCCAACAGGGGGTCATACGAAAAACTGTTTTTT.

The J gene is TRBJ2-3, the V gene TRBV15, with 7 bases matching TRBD1. V was pared by 4 bases and J by 4 bases, with 11 bases of the junction left unmatched. This CDR3 has 16 amino acids. CDR1 and CDR2 from the germline V gene are LNHNV and YYDKDF (reference sequence). The CDR3 sequence is CATSIERGRRADTQYF. The CDR3, as DNA: TGTGCCACCAGCATCGAGAGGGGGCGGCGAGCAGATACGCAGTATTTT.

The chain recombines TRBV30 with TRBJ2-7; TRBD2 is a possible D gene (6 bases). Per germline, CDR1 GTSNPN and CDR2 SVGIG (reference sequence). The CDR3 runs to 15 residues. V was pared by 0 bases and J by 2 bases, with 14 bases between. The CDR3 is CAWSVKVAETYEQYF. The CDR3 DNA reads TGTGCCTGGAGTGTAAAGGTAGCGGAAACCTACGAGCAGTACTTC. Full variable domain (rest looked up from reference TRBV30 and TRBJ2-7): SQTIHQWPATLVQPVGSPLSLECTVEGTSNPNLYWYRQAAGRGLQLLFYSVGIGQISSEVPQNLSASRPQDRQFILSSKKLLLSDSGFYLCAWSVKVAETYEQYFGPGTRLTVT.

The rearrangement links TRBV14 to TRBJ1-4; 8 nucleotides match TRBD1. Germline V gene lookup returns CDR1 SGHDN and CDR2 FVKESK. The CDR3 is made up of 14 amino acids. The V and J ends lost 4 bases and 2 bases, in that order; junction bases with no gene match: 0. CDR3 region: CASSRTGTNEKLFF. In nucleotides, the CDR3 is TGTGCCAGCAGCCGGACAGGGACTAATGAAAAACTGTTTTTT.

The chain uses TRBV6-5 and TRBJ2-1; D not resolved. V lost 5 bases to trimming and J lost 6 bases, with 5 bases between them. Germline V gene data show CDR1 as MNHEY and CDR2 as SVGAGI. The CDR3 has 11 residues. The CDR3 sequence: CASSLSNEQFF. In DNA, the CDR3 is TGTGCCAGCAGTCTATCCAATGAGCAGTTCTTC.

This chain connects TRBV4-1 to TRBJ2-1; D is ambiguous. This CDR3 spans 15 amino acids. From germline, CDR1 is MGHRA and CDR2 YSYEKL. The V gene lost 1 base and the J gene lost 9 bases, with 16 bases spanning the gap. The chain's CDR3 is CASSQGWLGAIEQFF. The CDR3 nucleotides are TGCGCCAGCAGCCAAGGCTGGTTGGGCGCAATTGAGCAGTTCTTC.

The chain joins TRBV4-3 to TRBJ1-3, with D maybe TRBD1 (5 bases). Trimming left V 0 bases short and J 0 bases short, with 15 bases between. The CDR3 runs 18 residues. Per germline, CDR1 LGHNA and CDR2 YSLEER. The CDR3 here is CASSQDLFGQASGNTIYF. CDR3 bases: TGCGCCAGCAGCCAAGATTTGTTCGGACAAGCCTCTGGAAACACCATATATTTT.

V is TRBV5-6 and J is TRBJ2-5, with D tentatively TRBD2 (5 bases). V lost 2 bases and J 4 bases, leaving 12 bases between the germline ends. The germline CDR1 and CDR2 sequences are SGHDT and YYEEEE. The CDR3 runs 14 residues. Written as DNA, the CDR3 is TGTGCCAGCAGCTTTAAGAGGGAAGGAGAGACCCAGTACTTC. Protein: CASSFKREGETQYF.